The TCR beta chain described here comes from a study of response to subunit inactivated influenza vaccine. Findings and caveats of the study: It was the authors' suggestion that each seasonal influenza vaccination recruits few new T cells.

The table lists this clonotype with many counts. Its antigen is still unknown. Germline lookup yields CDR1 SGHRS and CDR2 YFSETQ. The CDR3 has 16 amino acids. V lost 0 bases to trimming and J lost 1 base; unmatched junction nucleotides: 3. TCRdb processed the RT-PCR reads anew with MiXCR; each CDR3 protein has one entry. The data hold roughly 670,000 distinct CDR3 sequences, with 14% observed a single time. The rearrangement uses TRBV5-1 and TRBJ2-1; 8 bases agree with TRBD2. The sequenced sample was PBMCs from blood, obtained 14 to 15 days before vaccination. This TCR was sampled from a man aged 50-60 years who received an inactivated influenza vaccine. The CDR3 nucleotides are TGCGCCAGCAGCTTGGACGGGAGGGTGTCCTACAATGAGCAGTTCTTC. It specifies CASSLDGRVSYNEQFF.